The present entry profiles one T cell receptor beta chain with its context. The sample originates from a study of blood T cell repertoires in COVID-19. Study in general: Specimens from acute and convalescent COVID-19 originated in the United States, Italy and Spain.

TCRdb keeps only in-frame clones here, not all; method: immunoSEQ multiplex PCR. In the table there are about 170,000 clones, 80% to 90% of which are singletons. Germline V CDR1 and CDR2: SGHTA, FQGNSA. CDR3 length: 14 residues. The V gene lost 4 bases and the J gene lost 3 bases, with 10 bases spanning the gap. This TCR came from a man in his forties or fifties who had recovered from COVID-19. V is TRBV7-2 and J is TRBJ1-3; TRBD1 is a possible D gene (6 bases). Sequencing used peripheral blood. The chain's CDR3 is CASSSGQIGNTIYF. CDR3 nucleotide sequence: TGTGCCAGCAGCTCTGGACAGATTGGAAACACCATATATTTT.